This TCR beta chain was identified during a study of Graves' ophthalmopathy and Graves' hyperthyroidism (dated by TCRdb to the late 2010s). Some background on the complete study: Peripheral blood samples were taken at the time of initial diagnosis, before any treatment was given. To tell Graves' ophthalmopathy apart from Graves' hyperthyroidism, and to predict which patients would progress to ophthalmopathy, the study relied on TCR beta repertoire signatures. In total, some 140 blood samples were TCR-sequenced: around 42 ophthalmopathy, over 70 hyperthyroidism and some 17 hyperthyroidism-to-ophthalmopathy patients. To explore V-J signatures that separate ophthalmopathy from hyperthyroidism, a discovery set of more than 95 patients was enrolled, consisting of about 41 with ophthalmopathy and some 56 with stable hyperthyroidism. An independent validation cohort comprised some 19 hyperthyroidism patients and 17 patients who later progressed from hyperthyroidism to ophthalmopathy. T-cell repertoires of thyroid tissue and blood were compared in more than five hyperthyroidism patients. Once sampling was done, hyperthyroidism patients were given methimazole at a starting dose of 30 mg daily, while ophthalmopathy patients were given high-dose intravenous methylprednisolone. The approximately 100 discovery patients were divided at random into training and test sets in a 7:3 ratio. Broader findings and caveats from the paper: In validation, the model predicted ophthalmopathy progression with about 71% sensitivity and around 72% specificity; approximately 12 predicted patients were CT-confirmed with GO in a median of approximately 6.5 months. In cross-validation, the 13-signature model distinguished ophthalmopathy from stable hyperthyroidism with approximately 90% sensitivity and around 84% specificity, while in the test set the corresponding values were 80% and 75%. Most expanded thyroid clonotypes with frequency above 0.001 were also detected in blood, suggesting blood repertoires may reflect the thyroid immune response. Sample size was not predetermined statistically, and investigators were not blinded to group allocation.

The V and J ends are trimmed by 4 bases and 7 bases, leaving 14 bases between them. Counted from cysteine to phenylalanine, this CDR3 has 13 amino acids. The sequence is cut down to CDR3 DNA, 39 bases in frame from base 1. CDR1 SGHRS and CDR2 YFSETQ were looked up in the germline V gene. Stable hyperthyroidism was defined as no progression to ophthalmopathy within 18 months of follow-up. Hyperthyroidism patients were newly diagnosed, were aged 18 to 65 years, and had a disease duration under 2 months. Patients with other autoimmune diseases, uncontrolled infections, pregnancy or lactation were excluded. Diagnosis was based on clinical symptoms, serum thyroxine, TRAb, thyroid ultrasound and orbital computed tomography. Using Ficoll-Paque density gradient centrifugation, PBMCs were isolated from 10 ml of fresh peripheral blood. Trizol reagent was used to extract the total RNA, and its quality was then checked on an Agilent 2100 Bioanalyzer.

TCR beta CDR3 regions were amplified from RNA transcripts for repertoire sequencing. A first-round RT-PCR used HTBI primers with the Qiagen OneStep RT-PCR kit, followed by a second-round multiplex PCR, size selection and purification. Libraries were sequenced on an Illumina HiSeq2000 using paired-end 100 bp reads. On the study's bioinformatics: SOAPnuke was used for read processing, and reads with adapters, uncalled bases, a mean Phred below 15, or no exact constant-primer or identifier match were discarded. COPE v1.2.5 was used to merge high-quality paired reads. Each unique nucleotide sequence was treated as a clonotype, and MiTCR v1.1 was used to align the clonotypes to the IMGT TRB V, D and J references. Analysis was restricted to V-J combinations with a frequency above 0.0001, which covered approximately 99% of repertoires. For each V-J combination, a TCR clonal expansion and chaos score was defined as the ratio of F50 clonal expansion to chaos observed in the TCRdist matrix. Features were reduced by Welch's t-statistics and random forest to approximately 12 V-J combinations, which fed a naive Bayes classifier. The similarity between thyroid and blood repertoires was quantified using the Morisita-Horn index. TCRdb reworked the public reads: Q25 trimming with fastp, MiXCR clone assembly, productive beta chains retained. Records with the same CDR3 protein are collapsed into one entry carrying the most frequent genes and DNA. The V and J calls were not made by the authors but by TCRdb's processing. For this sample there are just over 400,000 distinct CDR3 sequences; 21% appear just once. The ten largest clonotypes hold roughly 3% of the sample.

This clonotype was detected ten times or more. This receptor's antigen is unknown. Base quality data are lacking; no much larger clone is found one base away. The sample taken for sequencing was peripheral blood. The chain couples TRBV5-1 to TRBJ1-1; the D gene is not confidently resolved. This clonotype originated in a woman aged 18 to 35 with stable Graves' hyperthyroidism. Donor details come from another sample of the same person, matched by shared clones. The CDR3 in this case is CASSPLDHGEAFF. The DNA sequence reads TGCGCCAGCAGCCCCCTGGACCACGGTGAAGCTTTCTTT.